Following are 21 T cell receptor beta chains from one sample sequenced in a study of T cell changes during pregnancy in multiple sclerosis. Measured with immunoSEQ multiplex PCR; TCRdb has only the in-frame clones, and not every one. The data hold tens of thousands of clones, with 80% to 95% observed a single time. This material consisted of CD4+ T cells from peripheral blood mononuclear cells, taken after pregnancy. These receptors all come from a female donor in good health, enrolled as a control in a pregnancy study.

The chain carries TRBV6-6 and TRBJ2-7, with 9 bases matching TRBD1. J gave up 4 bases and V 5 bases, and 3 bases lay outside the gene matches. Germline CDR1 MNHNY, CDR2 SVGAGI (reference sequence). The CDR3 is 13 amino acids. In nucleotides, the CDR3 is TGTGCCAGCAGTGGGACAGGGTGGTACGAGCAGTACTTC. This translates into CASSGTGWYEQYF.

CDR3 nucleotide sequence: TGTGCCAGTAGTATCCATCGTCGGCAGGGTGGGTACAATGAGCAGTTCTTC. Translating gives CASSIHRRQGGYNEQFF. The J gene is TRBJ2-1, the V gene TRBV19; D is perhaps TRBD1 (5 bases). Germline assignment: CDR1 LNHDA and CDR2 SQIVND (reference sequence). The CDR3 loop spans 17 amino acids. With 3 bases removed from V and 4 bases from J, the gap between germline ends came to 19 bases.

The CDR3 DNA reads as TGTGCCAGCAGTTTGAACAGTAACCAGAACACTGAAGCTTTCTTT. Amino acids: CASSLNSNQNTEAFF. The V and J genes are TRBV27 and TRBJ1-1; D is unclear. In germline, CDR1 is MNHEY, CDR2 SMNVEV (reference sequence). The CDR3 sequence is 15 residues long. Deletions cut 3 bases from V and 1 base from J, with 12 bases between.

The J gene is TRBJ2-6, the V gene TRBV7-8; D gene uncertain. Trimming took 1 base from V and 4 from J, leaving 5 bases between them. CDR3 length equals 14 residues. Germline lookup yields CDR1 SGHVS and CDR2 FQNEAQ. The CDR3 sequence: CASSLGPGANVLTF. In DNA form, the CDR3 reads TGTGCCAGCAGCTTAGGGCCGGGGGCCAACGTCCTGACTTTC.

V and J are TRBV7-9 and TRBJ2-7; 9 bases agree with TRBD1. Germline V CDR1 and CDR2: SEHNR, FQNEAQ (reference sequence). The trim removed 5 bases at V and 5 bases at J, leaving 10 bases unmatched. This CDR3 is 15 amino acids long. CDR3 nucleotide sequence: TGTGCCAGCAGCGCGTCCGGGACAGGGTGGGACGAGCAGTACTTC. As protein: CASSASGTGWDEQYF.

The chain joins TRBV7-2 to TRBJ2-3; D possibly corresponds to TRBD2 (6 bases). Trimming shortened V by 5 bases and J by 2 bases, and 11 bases separated the two germline ends. This CDR3 has 14 amino acids. Germline-derived CDR1 and CDR2 are SGHTA and FQGNSA. The CDR3 DNA reads TGTGCCAGCAGCGCGAGCGGGCACACAGATACGCAGTATTTT. Amino acid sequence: CASSASGHTDTQYF. The variable domain in full, with the rest retrieved from reference TRBV7-2 and TRBJ2-3, is GAGVSQSPSNKVTEKGKDVELRCDPISGHTALYWYRQSLGQGLEFLIYFQGNSAPDKSGLPSDRFSAERTGGSVSTLTIQRTQQEDSAVYLCASSASGHTDTQYFGPGTRLTVL.

V is TRBV7-9 and J is TRBJ2-1; 7 positions match TRBD1. Germline CDR1 is SEHNR and CDR2 is FQNEAQ (reference sequence). V shed 6 bases, J shed 0 bases, and the junction held 5 bases outside the gene matches. The CDR3 extends over 15 amino acids. In DNA, the CDR3 is TGTGCCAGCAGTCTTACAGGGGACTCCTACAATGAGCAGTTCTTC. Translation: CASSLTGDSYNEQFF.

The chain joins TRBV7-9 to TRBJ1-2; no firm D call. This CDR3 has 12 residues. V lost 5 bases, J lost 7 bases, and 11 bases lay in between. Germline V lookup: CDR1 SEHNR, CDR2 FQNEAQ (reference sequence). CDR3 amino acids: CASSPMIGGYTF. For the CDR3, the DNA is TGTGCCAGCAGCCCGATGATCGGTGGCTACACCTTC.

V usage is TRBV6-1 and J usage is TRBJ2-5, with 9 bases lining up with TRBD1. V lost 4 bases and J lost 7; bases outside the gene matches: 19. CDR3 size: 18 residues. Looked up from germline, CDR1 is MNHNS and CDR2 is SASEGT. The CDR3 nucleotides read TGTGCCAGCAGTGGGGGTCTCAGTGGTCAACAGGGGGCCTCGACCCAGTACTTC. Amino acids: CASSGGLSGQQGASTQYF.

V and J are TRBV10-3 and TRBJ2-7, with 13 bases fitting TRBD2. Germline V CDR1 and CDR2: ENHRY, SYGVKD. The CDR3 length is 15 residues. The junction had 5 bases not matched to a gene; V was cut back by 4 bases and J by 5 bases. CDR3 protein: CAISGGLAGSHEQYF. The CDR3 DNA sequence: TGTGCCATCAGTGGGGGACTAGCGGGATCCCACGAGCAGTACTTC.

The rearrangement joins TRBV7-3 to TRBJ2-1; D ambiguous. V was cut by 3 bases and J by 9 bases, with 12 bases left in between. CDR1 SGHTA and CDR2 FQGTGA come from the germline V gene. The CDR3 length is 13 residues. CDR3 DNA: TGTGCCAGCAGCTTGGATTATAGCAGTGAGCAGTTCTTC. Its translation is CASSLDYSSEQFF. Filled out from reference TRBV7-3 and TRBJ2-1, the complete variable domain reads GAGVSQTPSNKVTEKGKYVELRCDPISGHTALYWYRQSLGQGPEFLIYFQGTGAADDSGLPNDRFFAVRPEGSVSTLKIQRTERGDSAVYLCASSLDYSSEQFFGPGTRLTVL.

The chain has TRBV5-1 and TRBJ1-6; a possible D gene is TRBD1 (6 bases). The CDR3 has 18 residues. The germline V and J ends were trimmed by 0 bases and 0 bases, with 13 bases remaining between them. The germline V gene encodes CDR1 SGHRS and CDR2 YFSETQ. The CDR3 nucleotides read TGCGCCAGCAGCTTGGGGGCAGGGGCGAGCTCCTATAATTCACCCCTCCACTTT. Translated, it gives CASSLGAGASSYNSPLHF. Drawing the rest from reference TRBV5-1 and TRBJ1-6, the complete variable domain is KAGVTQTPRYLIKTRGQQVTLSCSPISGHRSVSWYQQTPGQGLQFLFEYFSETQRNKGNFPGRFSGRQFSNSRSEMNVSTLELGDSALYLCASSLGAGASSYNSPLHFGNGTRLTVT.

This clone was seen more than once but under ten times. The J gene is TRBJ1-1, the V gene TRBV28, with D hard to call. The CDR3 runs to 13 residues. CDR1 is MDHEN, CDR2 SYDVKM, per germline. V shed 2 bases and J shed 4 bases, with 8 bases lying between them. Written as DNA, the CDR3 is TGTGCCAGCAGTTTAACCGGGATCACTGAAGCTTTCTTT. This gives the protein CASSLTGITEAFF.

The V call is TRBV7-8, the J call TRBJ2-7, with D tentatively TRBD1 (5 bases). Germline V gene sequence: CDR1 SGHVS, CDR2 FQNEAQ. V lost 2 bases to trimming and J lost 7 bases, with 21 bases between them. The CDR3 has 16 amino acids. CDR3 DNA: TGTGCCAGCAGCTTACCCGACCCGACAGTTAGGAGTGAGCAGTACTTC. Translated: CASSLPDPTVRSEQYF.

This chain connects TRBV15 to TRBJ2-5; 8 nucleotides agree with TRBD2. This CDR3 is 15 amino acids long. Germline CDR1 reads LNHNV; CDR2 reads YYDKDF (reference sequence). Losses at the gene ends were 9 bases for V and 1 base for J; bases not matched to a gene: 10. The CDR3 here is CATTSGGTRQETQYF. As DNA, the CDR3 is TGTGCCACGACCAGCGGGGGAACACGCCAAGAGACCCAGTACTTC.

The rearrangement uses TRBV28 and TRBJ2-7, with 10 nucleotides matching TRBD2. The CDR3 consists of 12 residues. CDR1 and CDR2 (germline): MDHEN, SYDVKM. Trimming at V came to 9 bases and at J to 5 bases, leaving 4 bases not matched to a gene. The CDR3 is CASSGRLHEQYF. CDR3 DNA: TGTGCCAGTAGCGGGAGGCTCCACGAGCAGTACTTC.

Remarks on this clone: The sample contains more than one DNA sequence encoding this CDR3. J is TRBJ1-6 and V is TRBV5-6, with no clear D. V was shortened by 0 bases and J by 0 bases, with 4 bases between the two germline ends. Germline CDR1 and CDR2: SGHDT and YYEEEE. This CDR3 comprises 15 residues. CDR3: CASSLGSSYNSPLHF. As DNA, the CDR3 is TGTGCCAGCAGCTTGGGGAGCTCCTATAATTCACCCCTCCACTTT. The full variable domain, completed using reference TRBV5-6 and TRBJ1-6, is DAGVTQSPTHLIKTRGQQVTLRCSPKSGHDTVSWYQQALGQGPQFIFQYYEEEERQRGNFPDRFSGHQFPNYSSELNVNALLLGDSALYLCASSLGSSYNSPLHFGNGTRLTVT.

This chain uses TRBV7-2 with TRBJ2-5, with 10 bases matching TRBD2. The germline gives CDR1 SGHTA, CDR2 FQGNSA. The CDR3 is 16 amino acids. Trimming removed 2 bases from V and 2 bases from J; junction bases left unmatched: 5. The CDR3 spells CASSLYGLADQETQYF. The CDR3 bases are TGTGCCAGCAGCTTATACGGACTAGCGGATCAAGAGACCCAGTACTTC.

This clone was seen once. This CDR3 reads CASSERDREGEYF. CDR3 DNA sequence: TGTGCCAGCAGTGAAAGGGACAGGGAAGGGGAGTACTTC. The gene calls are TRBV6-1 and TRBJ2-5; TRBD1 matches at 9 bases. The V gene's germline CDR1 is MNHNS and CDR2 SASEGT. This CDR3 has 13 residues. The junction had 7 bases not matched to a gene; V was cut back by 2 bases and J by 12 bases.

V usage is TRBV5-6 and J usage is TRBJ1-1; 10 bases align to TRBD1. Germline loops: CDR1 SGHDT, CDR2 YYEEEE. This CDR3 contains 17 residues. After removal of 3 bases from V and 10 bases from J, the junction contained 18 bases not matched to a gene. The CDR3 protein is CASSSKEVDRGIFGAFF. The CDR3 DNA reads as TGTGCCAGCAGCTCAAAAGAAGTGGACAGGGGGATCTTCGGAGCTTTCTTT.

In DNA, the CDR3 is TGTGCCAGTAGTATTGGGGACAGGGCCTACGAGCAGTACTTC. The encoded protein is CASSIGDRAYEQYF. The chain uses TRBV19 and TRBJ2-7; TRBD1 agrees at 9 bases. CDR3 size: 14 residues. Losses at the gene ends were 3 bases for V and 2 bases for J; bases not matched to a gene: 2. The germline CDR1 and CDR2 sequences are LNHDA and SQIVND (reference sequence). Full variable domain (rest looked up from reference TRBV19 and TRBJ2-7): DGGITQSPKYLFRKEGQNVTLSCEQNLNHDAMYWYRQDPGQGLRLIYYSQIVNDFQKGDIAEGYSVSREKKESFPLTVTSAQKNPTAFYLCASSIGDRAYEQYFGPGTRLTVT.